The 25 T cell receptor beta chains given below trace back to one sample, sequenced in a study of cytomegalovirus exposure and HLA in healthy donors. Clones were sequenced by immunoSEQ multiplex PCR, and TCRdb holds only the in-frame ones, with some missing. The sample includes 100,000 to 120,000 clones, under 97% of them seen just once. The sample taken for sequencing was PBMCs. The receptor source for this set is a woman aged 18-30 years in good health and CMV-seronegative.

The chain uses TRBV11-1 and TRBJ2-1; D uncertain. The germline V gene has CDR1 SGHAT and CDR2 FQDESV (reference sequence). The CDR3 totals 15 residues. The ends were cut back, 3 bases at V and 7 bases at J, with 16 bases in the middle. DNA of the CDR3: TGTGCCAGCAGCTTTTCTTCAGCCAGGTTGAATGAGCAGTTCTTC. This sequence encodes CASSFSSARLNEQFF.

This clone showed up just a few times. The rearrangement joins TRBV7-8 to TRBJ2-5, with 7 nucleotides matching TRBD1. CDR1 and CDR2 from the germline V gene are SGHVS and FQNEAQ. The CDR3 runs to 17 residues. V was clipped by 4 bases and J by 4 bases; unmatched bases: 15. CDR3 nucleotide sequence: TGTGCCAGCAGCTCCCCACCGGACAGGACCCTCCTAGAGACCCAGTACTTC. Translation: CASSSPPDRTLLETQYF.

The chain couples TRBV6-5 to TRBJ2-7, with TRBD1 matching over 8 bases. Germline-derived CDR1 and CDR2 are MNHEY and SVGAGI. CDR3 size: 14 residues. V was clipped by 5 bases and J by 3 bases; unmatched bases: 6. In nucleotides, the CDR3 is TGTGCCAGCAGTCAGACAGGGGCAAGCTACGAGCAGTACTTC. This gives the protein CASSQTGASYEQYF.

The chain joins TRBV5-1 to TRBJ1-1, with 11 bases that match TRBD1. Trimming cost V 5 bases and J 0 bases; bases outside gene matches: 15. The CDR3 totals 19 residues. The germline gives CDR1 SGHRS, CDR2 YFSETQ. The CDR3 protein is CASRQRDRGYSSMNTEAFF. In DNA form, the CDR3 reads TGCGCCAGCAGACAAAGGGACAGGGGGTATTCCTCCATGAACACTGAAGCTTTCTTT.

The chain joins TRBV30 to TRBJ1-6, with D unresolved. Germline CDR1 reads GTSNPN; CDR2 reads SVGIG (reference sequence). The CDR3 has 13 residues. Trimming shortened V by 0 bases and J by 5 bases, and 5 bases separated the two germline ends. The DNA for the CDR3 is TGTGCCTGGAGTGTCTTAGATAATTCACCCCTCCACTTT. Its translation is CAWSVLDNSPLHF.

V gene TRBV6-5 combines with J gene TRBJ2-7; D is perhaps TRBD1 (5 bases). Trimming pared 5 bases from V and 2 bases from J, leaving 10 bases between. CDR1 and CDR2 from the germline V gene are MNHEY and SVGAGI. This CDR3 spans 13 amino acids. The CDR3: CASSPTETYEQYF. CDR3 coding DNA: TGTGCCAGCAGTCCGACAGAGACCTACGAGCAGTACTTC.

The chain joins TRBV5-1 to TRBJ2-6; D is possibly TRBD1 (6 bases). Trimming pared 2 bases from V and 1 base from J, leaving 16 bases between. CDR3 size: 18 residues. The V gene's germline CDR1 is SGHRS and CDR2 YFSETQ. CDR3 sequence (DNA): TGCGCCAGCAGCTTCGGGTTGACAGGCGCTTCTGGGGCCAACGTCCTGACTTTC. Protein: CASSFGLTGASGANVLTF.

Here the CDR3 reads CASSFRGGEQYF. CDR3 nucleotides: TGCGCCAGCAGCTTTAGGGGCGGCGAGCAGTACTTC. The rearrangement links TRBV5-1 to TRBJ2-7; D may be TRBD1 (5 bases). The germline V gene has CDR1 SGHRS and CDR2 YFSETQ. V was shortened by 2 bases and J by 6 bases, with 9 bases between the two germline ends. The CDR3 has 12 amino acids. Looking up the rest from reference TRBV5-1 and TRBJ2-7 gives the full variable domain: KAGVTQTPRYLIKTRGQQVTLSCSPISGHRSVSWYQQTPGQGLQFLFEYFSETQRNKGNFPGRFSGRQFSNSRSEMNVSTLELGDSALYLCASSFRGGEQYFGPGTRLTVT.

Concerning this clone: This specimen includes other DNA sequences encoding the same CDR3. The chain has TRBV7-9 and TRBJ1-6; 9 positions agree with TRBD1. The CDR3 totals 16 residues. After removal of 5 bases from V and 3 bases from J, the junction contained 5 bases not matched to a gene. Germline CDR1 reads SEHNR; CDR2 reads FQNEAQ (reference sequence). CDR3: CASSNGQGFYNSPLHF. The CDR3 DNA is TGTGCCAGCAGCAACGGACAGGGGTTCTATAATTCACCCCTCCACTTT.

The CDR3 DNA reads TGTGCCAGCAGCCCAGACAGGGGGTTACACCAGCCCCAGCATTTT. It translates to CASSPDRGLHQPQHF. This chain connects TRBV6-5 to TRBJ1-5; 9 bases map to TRBD1. The CDR3 contains 15 residues. J gave up 7 bases and V 6 bases, and 10 bases lay outside the gene matches. Germline V gene lookup returns CDR1 MNHEY and CDR2 SVGAGI.

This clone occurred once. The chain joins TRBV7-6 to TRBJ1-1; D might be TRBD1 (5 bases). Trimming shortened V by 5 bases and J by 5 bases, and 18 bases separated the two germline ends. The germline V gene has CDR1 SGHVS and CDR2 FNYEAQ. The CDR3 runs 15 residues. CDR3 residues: CASSPTGGWVTEAFF. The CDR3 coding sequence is TGTGCCAGCAGCCCAACGGGGGGGTGGGTTACTGAAGCTTTCTTT.

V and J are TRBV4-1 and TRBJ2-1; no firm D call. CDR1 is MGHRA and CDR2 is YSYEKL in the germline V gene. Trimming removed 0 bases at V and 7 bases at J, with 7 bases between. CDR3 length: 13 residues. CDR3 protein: CASSQDHGNEQFF. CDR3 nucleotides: TGCGCCAGCAGCCAAGATCACGGTAATGAGCAGTTCTTC.

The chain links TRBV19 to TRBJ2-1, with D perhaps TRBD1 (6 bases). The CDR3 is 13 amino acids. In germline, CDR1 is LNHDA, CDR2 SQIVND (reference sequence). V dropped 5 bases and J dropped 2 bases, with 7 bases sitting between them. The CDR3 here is CASSGDTYNEQFF. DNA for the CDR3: TGTGCCAGTAGTGGGGACACCTACAATGAGCAGTTCTTC.

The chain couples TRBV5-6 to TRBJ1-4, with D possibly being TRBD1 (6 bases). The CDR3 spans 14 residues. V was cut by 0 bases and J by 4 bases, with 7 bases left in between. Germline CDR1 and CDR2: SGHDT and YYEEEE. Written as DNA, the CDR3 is TGTGCCAGCAGCTTGGTACAGGGTAATGAAAAACTGTTTTTT. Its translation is CASSLVQGNEKLFF.

CDR3 region: CASSLSFGGASSSDTQYF. CDR3 nucleotides: TGTGCCAGCAGCTTAAGTTTCGGGGGGGCTAGTTCCTCAGATACGCAGTATTTT. This chain connects TRBV11-2 to TRBJ2-3; 8 bases are a match to TRBD2. This CDR3 has 18 residues. The J segment lost 4 bases and the V segment lost 2 bases, leaving 14 bases of the junction unmatched. Germline V gives CDR1 SGHAT, CDR2 FQNNGV. The full variable domain, with the rest looked up from reference TRBV11-2 and TRBJ2-3, is EAGVAQSPRYKIIEKRQSVAFWCNPISGHATLYWYQQILGQGPKLLIQFQNNGVVDDSQLPKDRFSAERLKGVDSTLKIQPAKLEDSAVYLCASSLSFGGASSSDTQYFGPGTRLTVL.

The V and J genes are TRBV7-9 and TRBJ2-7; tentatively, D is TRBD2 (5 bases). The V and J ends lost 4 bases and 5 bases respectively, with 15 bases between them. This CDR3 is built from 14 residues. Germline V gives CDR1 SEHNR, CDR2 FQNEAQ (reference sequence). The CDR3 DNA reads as TGTGCCAGCAGCTACCTCGCGGGTTTGGACGAGCAGTACTTC. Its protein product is CASSYLAGLDEQYF.

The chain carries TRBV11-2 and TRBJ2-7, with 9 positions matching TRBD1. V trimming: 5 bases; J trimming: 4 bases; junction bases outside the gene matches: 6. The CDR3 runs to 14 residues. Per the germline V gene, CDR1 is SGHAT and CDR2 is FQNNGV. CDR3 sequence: CASSVYRGPYEQYF. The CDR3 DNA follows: TGTGCCAGCAGCGTATACAGGGGGCCATACGAGCAGTACTTC. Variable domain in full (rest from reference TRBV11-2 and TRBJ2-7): EAGVAQSPRYKIIEKRQSVAFWCNPISGHATLYWYQQILGQGPKLLIQFQNNGVVDDSQLPKDRFSAERLKGVDSTLKIQPAKLEDSAVYLCASSVYRGPYEQYFGPGTRLTVT.

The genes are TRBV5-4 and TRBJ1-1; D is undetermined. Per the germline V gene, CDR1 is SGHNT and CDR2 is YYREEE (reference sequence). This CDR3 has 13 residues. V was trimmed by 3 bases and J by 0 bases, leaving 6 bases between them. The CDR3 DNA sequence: TGTGCCAGCAGCTACATGGTGAACACTGAAGCTTTCTTT. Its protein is CASSYMVNTEAFF.

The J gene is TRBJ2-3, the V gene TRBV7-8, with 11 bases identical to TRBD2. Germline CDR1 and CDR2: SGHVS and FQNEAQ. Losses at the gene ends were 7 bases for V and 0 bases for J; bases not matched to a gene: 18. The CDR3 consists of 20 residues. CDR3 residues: CASTGKNTSGGTASTDTQYF. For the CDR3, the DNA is TGTGCCAGCACCGGAAAAAACACTAGCGGGGGAACGGCGAGCACAGATACGCAGTATTTT.

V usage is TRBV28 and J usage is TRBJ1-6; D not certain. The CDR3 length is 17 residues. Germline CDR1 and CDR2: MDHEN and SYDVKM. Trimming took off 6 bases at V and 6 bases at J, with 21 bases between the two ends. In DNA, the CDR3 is TGTGCCAGCAGCCAGAAGCCTGCAGGACTCGTTAATTCACCCCTCCACTTT. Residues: CASSQKPAGLVNSPLHF.

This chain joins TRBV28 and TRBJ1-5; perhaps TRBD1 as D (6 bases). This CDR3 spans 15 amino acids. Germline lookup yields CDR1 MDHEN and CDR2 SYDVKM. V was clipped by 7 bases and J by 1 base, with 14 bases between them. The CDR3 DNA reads TGTGCCAGCATTCTCCGGGACACAAGCAATCAGCCCCAGCATTTT. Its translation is CASILRDTSNQPQHF.

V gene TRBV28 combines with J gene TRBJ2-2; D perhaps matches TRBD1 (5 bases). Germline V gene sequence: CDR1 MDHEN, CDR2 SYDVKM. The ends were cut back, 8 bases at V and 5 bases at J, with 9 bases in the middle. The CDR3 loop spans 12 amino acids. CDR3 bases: TGTGCCAGCGGACGACAGACCGGGGAGCTGTTTTTT. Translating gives CASGRQTGELFF.

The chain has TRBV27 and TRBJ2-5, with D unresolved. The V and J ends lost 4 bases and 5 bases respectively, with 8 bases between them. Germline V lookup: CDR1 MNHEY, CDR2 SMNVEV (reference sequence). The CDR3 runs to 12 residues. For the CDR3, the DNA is TGTGCCAGCAGTTCAACTGGTGAGACCCAGTACTTC. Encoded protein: CASSSTGETQYF.

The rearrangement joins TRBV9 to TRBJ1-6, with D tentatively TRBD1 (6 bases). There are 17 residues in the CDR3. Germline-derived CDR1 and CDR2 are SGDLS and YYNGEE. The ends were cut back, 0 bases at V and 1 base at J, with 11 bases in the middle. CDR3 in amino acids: CASSVVYRVSYNSPLHF. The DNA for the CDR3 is TGTGCCAGCAGCGTAGTGTACAGGGTGTCCTATAATTCACCCCTCCACTTT.

The CDR3 region has the DNA TGTGCCAGCAGCAAAGCCTACAGGGGCCGGTACAATGAGCAGTTCTTC. Translated: CASSKAYRGRYNEQFF. The rearrangement uses TRBV21-1 and TRBJ2-1; the table gives TRBD1 as D, unverified against the DNA. TRBV21-1 is listed as a pseudogene. This CDR3 region has 16 residues.